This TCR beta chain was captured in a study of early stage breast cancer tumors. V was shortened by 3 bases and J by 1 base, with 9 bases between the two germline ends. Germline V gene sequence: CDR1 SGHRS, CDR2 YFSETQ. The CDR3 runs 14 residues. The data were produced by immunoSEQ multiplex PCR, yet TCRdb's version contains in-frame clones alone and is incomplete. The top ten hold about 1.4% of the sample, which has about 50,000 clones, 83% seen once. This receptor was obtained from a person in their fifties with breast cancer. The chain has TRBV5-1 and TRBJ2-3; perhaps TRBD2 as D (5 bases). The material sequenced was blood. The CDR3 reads CASSYGGGTDTQYF. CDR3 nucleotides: TGCGCCAGCAGCTACGGAGGAGGCACAGATACGCAGTATTTT.